This T cell receptor beta chain stems from a study of cytomegalovirus exposure and HLA in healthy donors. As for the study in general: The Caucasian-associated ancestry cluster contained 81% of the approximately 390 genotyped donors. General study findings and limits: In an earlier analysis, productive rearrangement rates for most beta V segments clustered near 87% or 30%.

Germline V gene data show CDR1 as SNHLY and CDR2 as FYNNEI. The ends lost 4 bases at V and 0 bases at J; junction bases unmatched: 7. CDR3 length: 16 residues. In the case of this clone: Its antigen is not known.

Use of 60 Vbeta and 13 Jbeta primers characterized the PCR. Generated by immunoSEQ multiplex PCR, the TCRdb table keeps only in-frame clones and is missing some. The sample has about 120,000 clones, approximately 72% seen once. The receptor's source is a woman in her 40s in good health and CMV-seropositive. Sample: PBMCs. The V and J genes are TRBV2 and TRBJ2-3, with TRBD1 identical over 7 bases. CDR3 residues: CASSVQTGLSTDTQYF. As DNA, the CDR3 is TGTGCCAGCAGTGTCCAGACAGGGCTGAGCACAGATACGCAGTATTTT.